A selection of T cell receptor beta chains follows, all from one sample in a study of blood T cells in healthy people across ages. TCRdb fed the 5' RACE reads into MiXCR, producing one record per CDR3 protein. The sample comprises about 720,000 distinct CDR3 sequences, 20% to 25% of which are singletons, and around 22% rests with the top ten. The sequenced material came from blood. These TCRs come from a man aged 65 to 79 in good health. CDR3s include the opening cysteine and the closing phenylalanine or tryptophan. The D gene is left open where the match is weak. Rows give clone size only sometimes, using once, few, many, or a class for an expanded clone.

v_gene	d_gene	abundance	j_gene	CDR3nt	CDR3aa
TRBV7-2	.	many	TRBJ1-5	TGTGCCAGCAGCTTTTCGGGGGGCAGCAATCAGCCCCAGCATTTT	CASSFSGGSNQPQHF
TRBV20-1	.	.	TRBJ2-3	TGCAGTGCTAGTTATACGCAGTATTTT	CSASYTQYF
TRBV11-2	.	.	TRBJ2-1	TGTGCCAGCCAGCGGGTTTCCTACAATGAGCAGTTCTTC	CASQRVSYNEQFF
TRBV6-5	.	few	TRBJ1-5	TGTGCCAGCAGTTGGGCTGGGGTATCGGGTCAGCCCCAGCATTTT	CASSWAGVSGQPQHF
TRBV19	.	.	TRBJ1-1	TGTGCCAGTAGTCTTATTGATGAAGCTTTCTTT	CASSLIDEAFF
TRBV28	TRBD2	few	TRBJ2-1	TGTGCCAGCAGTTTAAGTGGGACTAGCGGGAGTCGGAATGAGCAGTTCTTC	CASSLSGTSGSRNEQFF
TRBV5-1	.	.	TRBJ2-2	TGCGCCAGCAGAACCAGGGGGGACACCGGGGAGCTGTTTTTT	CASRTRGDTGELFF
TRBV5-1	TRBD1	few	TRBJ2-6	TGCGCCAGCAGCACTGGACAGGGTGCTGGGGCCAACGTCCTGACTTTC	CASSTGQGAGANVLTF
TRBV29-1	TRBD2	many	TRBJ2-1	TGCAGCGCCTCCACAGTGACTAGCGGGAGAATCAATGAGCAGTTCTTC	CSASTVTSGRINEQFF
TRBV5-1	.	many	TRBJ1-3	TGCGCCAGCAGCTTGCCTCAGGGCTCTGGAAACACCATATATTTT	CASSLPQGSGNTIYF
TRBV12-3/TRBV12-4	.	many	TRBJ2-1	TGTGCCAGCAGTTTTGGTACAGGGCGTAACAATGAGCAGTTCTTC	CASSFGTGRNNEQFF
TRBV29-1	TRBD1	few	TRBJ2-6	TGCAGCGTGGTTGGACAGGGATCTGAGGCCAACGTCCTGACTTTC	CSVVGQGSEANVLTF
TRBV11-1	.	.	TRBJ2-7	TGTGCCAGCAGCCTAGAAGTTCTTCGGCCCTACGAGCAGTACTTC	CASSLEVLRPYEQYF
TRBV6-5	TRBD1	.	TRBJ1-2	TGTGCCAGCAGTTCCTTATGGGACAGATCTAACTATGGCTACACCTTC	CASSSLWDRSNYGYTF
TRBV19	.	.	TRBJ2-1	TGTGCCAGTAGCTATGACCCGTACAATGAGCAGTTCTTC	CASSYDPYNEQFF
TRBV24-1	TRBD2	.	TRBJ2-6	TGTGCCACCAGTGACACTAGCGGGGGGGAATCTGGGGCCAACGTCCTGACTTTC	CATSDTSGGESGANVLTF
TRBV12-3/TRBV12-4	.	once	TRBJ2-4	TGTACCAGCAGTTTAGGTGTGAGTTCCAAAAACATTCAGTACTTC	CTSSLGVSSKNIQYF
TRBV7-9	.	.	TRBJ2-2	TGTGCCAGCAGCATCATGAACACCGGGGAGCTGTTTTTT	CASSIMNTGELFF
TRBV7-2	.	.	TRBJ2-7	TGTGCCAGCGGAAAACCTGGGGCAGATGGGCAGTACTTC	CASGKPGADGQYF
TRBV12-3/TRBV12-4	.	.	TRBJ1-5	TGTGCCAGCAACAAGGGTCGCAATCAGCCCCAGCATTTT	CASNKGRNQPQHF
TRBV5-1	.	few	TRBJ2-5	TGCGCCAGCAGCTTGGTAGGGGGCGGGATTCAAGAGACCCAGTACTTC	CASSLVGGGIQETQYF
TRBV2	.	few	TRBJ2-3	TGTGCCAGCAGAACGTCTTACTCTAGCACAGATACGCAGTATTTT	CASRTSYSSTDTQYF
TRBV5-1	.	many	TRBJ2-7	TGCGCCAGCAGCTCTCGACCCGACTCAACCTACGAGCAGTACTTC	CASSSRPDSTYEQYF
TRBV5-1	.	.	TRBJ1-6	TGCGCCAGCAGCTTGGCTTCGGGGGCGTATCACACACCCCTCCACTTT	CASSLASGAYHTPLHF
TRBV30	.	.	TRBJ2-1	TGTGCCTGGATGGGGGGTTTTGAGCAGTTCTTC	CAWMGGFEQFF
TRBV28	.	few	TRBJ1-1	TGTGCCAGCAGTTTAACCGACAGGAGGGAGACTGAAGCTTTCTTT	CASSLTDRRETEAFF
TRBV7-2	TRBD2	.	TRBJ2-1	TGTGCCAGCAGCCGGACTAGCGGGGAACACAATGAGCAGTTCTTC	CASSRTSGEHNEQFF
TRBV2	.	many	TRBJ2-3	TGTGGCTACCGGGACTCAAGTGCCGATACGCAGTATTTT	CGYRDSSADTQYF
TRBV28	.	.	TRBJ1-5	TGTGCCAGCAACCCTCTTTCGGTTCAGCCCCAGCATTTT	CASNPLSVQPQHF
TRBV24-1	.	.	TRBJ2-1	TGTGCCACCAGTGATGCAGGGCGAGAGACCCAGCACTTC	CATSDAGRETQHF
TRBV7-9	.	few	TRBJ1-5	TGTGCCGGCAGCAGTGGGCGGTACAATCAGCCCCAGCATTTT	CAGSSGRYNQPQHF
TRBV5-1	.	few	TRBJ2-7	TGCGCCAGCAGCTTGGAGGGCCTAAAGGTGGTCGAGCAGTACTTC	CASSLEGLKVVEQYF
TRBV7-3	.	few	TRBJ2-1	TGTGCCAGCAGCTTCGGCAGGGAAAATGAGCAGTTCTTC	CASSFGRENEQFF
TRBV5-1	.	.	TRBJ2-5	TGCGCCAGCAGCTTGGTTAGGGGGAGCGCAACAGAGACCCAGTACTTC	CASSLVRGSATETQYF
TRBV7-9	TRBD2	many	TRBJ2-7	TGTGCCAGCTCCCGGGGGGACGAGCAGTACTTC	CASSRGDEQYF
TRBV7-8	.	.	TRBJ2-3	TGTGCCAGCAGCTTAGTGTCAGGGGACCCCTTCGGAGATACGCAGTATTTT	CASSLVSGDPFGDTQYF
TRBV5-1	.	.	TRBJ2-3	TGCGCCAGCAGCACAAGAGGACCCGCGCGAGATACGCAGTATTTT	CASSTRGPARDTQYF
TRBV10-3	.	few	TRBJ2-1	TGTGCCATCAGTGATGTAGGACAGTTCCCCTACAATGAGCAGTTCTTC	CAISDVGQFPYNEQFF
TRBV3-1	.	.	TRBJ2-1	TGTGCCAGCAGCCAAGATTTCCTCGTAGCTGATTTTTCGGGATCCTACAATGAGCAGTTCTTC	CASSQDFLVADFSGSYNEQFF
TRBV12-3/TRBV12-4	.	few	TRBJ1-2	TGTGCCAGCAGTTTAGGGACAGCCCCTGGCTACACCTTC	CASSLGTAPGYTF
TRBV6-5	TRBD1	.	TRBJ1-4	TGTGCCAGCAGCCGGACAGGGTGGGATGAAAAACTGTTTTTT	CASSRTGWDEKLFF
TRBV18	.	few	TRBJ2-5	TGTGCCAGCTCACCAGTCGGAGTGGATGGAGAGACCCAGTACTTC	CASSPVGVDGETQYF
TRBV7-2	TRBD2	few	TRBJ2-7	TGTGCCAGCAGCTTAGGGGGGATTAGCGGGATCACCTACGAGCAGTACTTC	CASSLGGISGITYEQYF
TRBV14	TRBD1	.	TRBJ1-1	TGTGCCAGCAGCCCTCGACAGGGTAGGGCTTTCTTT	CASSPRQGRAFF
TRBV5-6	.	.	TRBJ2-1	TGTGCCAGCAGCTTTTTGGGGAGGAGGGATGAGCAGTTCTTC	CASSFLGRRDEQFF
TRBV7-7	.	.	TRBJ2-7	TGTGCTAGCAGCTTATCCCCGGTTTCGACGGTCCCCTACGAGCAGTACTTC	CASSLSPVSTVPYEQYF
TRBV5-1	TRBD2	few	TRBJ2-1	TGCGCCAGTACAGCGGGGAGCTCCTACAATGAGCAGTTCTTC	CASTAGSSYNEQFF
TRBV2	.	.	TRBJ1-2	TGTGCCAGCAGTGACTTGGACAGCTATGGCTACACCTTC	CASSDLDSYGYTF
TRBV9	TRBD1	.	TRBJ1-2	TGTGCCAGCAGCGAACGAAGTCGGGACAGACCCTATGGCTACACCTTC	CASSERSRDRPYGYTF
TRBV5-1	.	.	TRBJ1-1	TGCGCCAGCAGCGCGGATTATCCAGGAGCTTTCTTT	CASSADYPGAFF
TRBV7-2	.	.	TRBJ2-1	TGTGCCAGCAGCTTAGTTCGTAACTACAATGAGCAGTTCTTC	CASSLVRNYNEQFF
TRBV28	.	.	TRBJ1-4	TGTGCCACCCGCGGCAGGGCGCGTGCAACTAATGAAAAACTGTTTTTT	CATRGRARATNEKLFF
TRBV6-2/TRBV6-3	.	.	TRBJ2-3	TGTGCCAGCAAGAAGGGAGGCCGCACAGATACGCAGTATTTT	CASKKGGRTDTQYF
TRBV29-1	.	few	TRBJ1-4	TGCAGCGCCGTCGACAGAGGCACTAATGAAAAACTGTTTTTT	CSAVDRGTNEKLFF
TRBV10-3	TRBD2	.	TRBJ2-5	TGTGCCATCGGGACTAGCGGGAGTAGAGGGGAAGAGACCCGGTACTTC	CAIGTSGSRGEETRYF
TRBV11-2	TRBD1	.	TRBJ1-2	TGTGCCAGCAGCCCTAGCCCGACGACAGGGGGCCATGGCTACACCTTC	CASSPSPTTGGHGYTF
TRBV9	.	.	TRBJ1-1	TGTGCCAGCAGCGCGAGTAGTGGGCGGATGAACACTGAAGCTTTCTTT	CASSASSGRMNTEAFF
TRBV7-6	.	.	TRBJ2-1	TGTGCCAGCAGCCTCCGGGGACTTAGCCCCTACAATGAGCAGTTCTTC	CASSLRGLSPYNEQFF
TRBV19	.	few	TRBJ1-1	TGTGCCAGTAGTGTGCCTGGCTTGTTTTTCGCTGAAGCTTTCTTT	CASSVPGLFFAEAFF